Presented here are 13 T cell receptor beta chains from one specimen sequenced in a study of T cells in Graves' hyperthyroidism and ophthalmopathy. There were TCR beta CDR3 regions amplified from RNA transcripts. First-round RT-PCR of the TCR CDR3 relied on the HTBI primer set. Using its own MiXCR run on the multiplex PCR reads, TCRdb lists one record per CDR3 protein. The table records about 540,000 distinct CDR3 sequences, around 46% of them present only once. The sample was peripheral blood or thyroid tissue (not recorded which). The source of these receptors is a woman in her late teens or twenties with Graves' hyperthyroidism.

On this clonotype: A much more abundant neighbour one base away suggests this may be a read error. The chain has TRBV7-3 and TRBJ2-7, with 9 bases identical to TRBD2. The CDR3 is 15 amino acids. V lost 2 bases to trimming and J lost 1 base; unmatched junction nucleotides: 3. Germline V lookup: CDR1 SGHTA, CDR2 FQGTGA. The CDR3 here is CASSLASGRSYEQYF. The CDR3 DNA sequence: TGTGCCAGCAGCTTAGCGAGCGGGAGGTCCTACGAGCAGTACTTC.

CDR3: CASSLGGGDREYEQYF. Here the CDR3 DNA reads TGTGCCAGCAGCTTAGGGGGTGGGGACAGGGAGTACGAGCAGTACTTC. The rearrangement uses TRBV7-9 and TRBJ2-7; the match to TRBD1 covers 9 bases. Germline CDR1 SEHNR, CDR2 FQNEAQ (reference sequence). This CDR3 region has 16 residues. J lost 4 bases, V lost 1 base, and 8 bases had no gene match.

This sequence joins TRBV5-5 and TRBJ2-7; tentative D call: TRBD2 (6 bases). The CDR3 spans 19 residues. Germline V gene sequence: CDR1 SGHKS, CDR2 YYEKEE (reference sequence). Trimming left V 2 bases short and J 7 bases short, with 31 bases between. The CDR3 region has the DNA TGTGCCAGCAGCTTAGTCGGGGGAGGATCAATCACCGGGGCGCGGGAGCAGTACTTC. Protein sequence: CASSLVGGGSITGAREQYF. The full variable domain, with the rest looked up from reference TRBV5-5 and TRBJ2-7, is DAGVTQSPTHLIKTRGQQVTLRCSPISGHKSVSWYQQVLGQGPQFIFQYYEKEERGRGNFPDRFSARQFPNYSSELNVNALLLGDSALYLCASSLVGGGSITGAREQYFGPGTRLTVT.

A few counts support this clonotype. The CDR3 here is CSVEGLNYEQYF. CDR3 nucleotide sequence: TGCAGCGTTGAAGGTCTGAACTACGAGCAGTACTTC. The V and J genes are TRBV29-1 and TRBJ2-7; D not certain. This CDR3 has 12 amino acids. V lost 1 base and J lost 3, with 7 bases in between. Looked up from germline, CDR1 is SQVTM and CDR2 is ANQGSEA.

The chain uses TRBV25-1 and TRBJ1-2; D uncertain. This CDR3 contains 13 residues. Trimming cost V 6 bases and J 4 bases, with 12 bases left between them. Germline CDR1 reads MGHDK; CDR2 reads SYGVNS. The CDR3 sequence is CASSQLSGYGYTF. The CDR3 DNA reads TGTGCCAGCAGCCAATTGTCGGGCTATGGCTACACCTTC.

The V call is TRBV4-1, the J call TRBJ1-5, with no clear D. This CDR3 has 14 residues. CDR1 is MGHRA, CDR2 YSYEKL, per germline. With 4 bases removed from V and 5 bases from J, the gap between germline ends came to 12 bases. The CDR3, as DNA: TGCGCCAGCAGCCTAAACCTGGGAGATCAGCCCCAGCATTTT. The encoded protein is CASSLNLGDQPQHF.

The chain combines TRBV6-1 with TRBJ1-1; a weak D match, TRBD1 (6 bases). The CDR3 is made up of 17 amino acids. Germline V gives CDR1 MNHNS, CDR2 SASEGT. Trimming pared 3 bases from V and 3 bases from J, leaving 20 bases between. The CDR3 region is CASSERTEGPWDTEAFF. Written as DNA, the CDR3 is TGTGCCAGCAGTGAGAGGACAGAGGGTCCTTGGGACACTGAAGCTTTCTTT.

The rearrangement joins TRBV10-3 to TRBJ2-6; D call uncertain. This CDR3 has 16 residues. V lost 10 bases, J lost 0 bases, and 16 bases lay in between. Germline CDR1 and CDR2: ENHRY and SYGVKD. The CDR3 nucleotides are TGTGCCAGCCGTACAAGACCGTTCTCTGGGGCCAACGTCCTGACTTTC. Translation gives CASRTRPFSGANVLTF.

The gene calls are TRBV29-1 and TRBJ1-4; D unresolved. V was pared by 6 bases and J by 5 bases, with 19 bases between. This CDR3 is built from 15 residues. Germline loops: CDR1 SQVTM, CDR2 ANQGSEA. The CDR3 region is CSVSSTRASNEKLFF. DNA for the CDR3: TGCAGCGTCTCTTCAACCCGGGCTTCAAATGAAAAACTGTTTTTT.

The sample holds a few counts of this clonotype. V and J are TRBV20-1 and TRBJ1-1; the D is unclear. This CDR3 region has 13 residues. In germline, CDR1 is DFQATT, CDR2 SNEGSKA (reference sequence). Trimming cost V 5 bases and J 1 base, with 11 bases left between them. CDR3 coding DNA: TGCAGTGCTGGAGGGCAACCGAACACTGAAGCTTTCTTT. As protein: CSAGGQPNTEAFF.

This clonotype appeared a few times. The V gene is TRBV6-2 or TRBV6-3, the J gene TRBJ1-1; D might be TRBD1 (6 bases). V was pared by 2 bases and J by 4 bases, with 8 bases between. This CDR3 is 13 amino acids long. Looked up from germline, CDR1 is MNHEY and CDR2 is SVGEGT. CDR3 in amino acids: CASSYGQSTEAFF. CDR3 in DNA: TGTGCCAGCAGTTACGGACAGAGCACTGAAGCTTTCTTT.

This clonotype occurred many times. The rearrangement links TRBV2 to TRBJ1-2; TRBD1 matches 9 bases. This CDR3 region has 15 residues. Germline V gene data show CDR1 as SNHLY and CDR2 as FYNNEI. V gave up 0 bases and J gave up 2 bases; unmatched junction bases: 1. DNA of the CDR3: TGTGCCAGCAGTGAAGCCGGGACAGGGAACTATGGCTACACCTTC. Its protein product is CASSEAGTGNYGYTF.

The CDR3: CASREAGGISEAFF. For the CDR3, the DNA is TGTGCCAGCAGGGAGGCAGGGGGCATTTCTGAAGCTTTCTTT. This chain uses TRBV2 with TRBJ1-1; 8 bases align to TRBD1. V lost 6 bases to trimming and J lost 6 bases; unmatched junction nucleotides: 9. Germline V gene lookup returns CDR1 SNHLY and CDR2 FYNNEI. The CDR3 runs 14 residues.